The following is a TCR beta chain sequence with its context. Its cognate antigen is unknown. The data were taken from a study of T cell responses to AZD1222 COVID-19 vaccine. Study-level results: Increased Spike-specific TCR breadth and depth were observed after two AZD1222 doses. Just a handful of people given AZD1222 tested seropositive at baseline.

The V segment lost 6 bases and the J segment 2 bases; nucleotides outside the gene matches: 4. The CDR3 contains 15 residues. From germline, CDR1 is MNHEY and CDR2 SMNVEV (reference sequence). Libraries were prepared by immunoSEQ multiplex PCR; TCRdb keeps only in-frame clonotypes and omits some of them. The sample has 150,000 to 250,000 clones; roughly 92% are singletons. Sequencing used peripheral blood, obtained 28 days after the second AZD1222 dose. This sequence originates from an adult who received the AZD1222 COVID-19 vaccine. J is TRBJ2-6 and V is TRBV27; 7 bases fit TRBD1. CDR3 sequence reads: CASSPTGAGANVLTF. CDR3 coding DNA: TGTGCCAGCAGCCCCACAGGGGCTGGGGCCAACGTCCTGACTTTC.